The present TCR beta chain was sequenced within a study of Graves' ophthalmopathy and Graves' hyperthyroidism (dated by TCRdb to the late 2010s). Describing the broader study: Peripheral blood was collected before any treatment was given, at the time of initial diagnosis. To tell Graves' ophthalmopathy apart from Graves' hyperthyroidism, and to predict which patients would progress to ophthalmopathy, the study relied on TCR beta repertoire signatures. In total, 135 blood samples were TCR-sequenced: 40 to 45 ophthalmopathy, some 75 hyperthyroidism and some 17 hyperthyroidism-to-ophthalmopathy patients. To explore V-J signatures that distinguish ophthalmopathy from hyperthyroidism, a discovery set of about 99 patients was enrolled, made up of roughly 41 with ophthalmopathy and some 56 with stable hyperthyroidism. An independent validation cohort comprised 18 hyperthyroidism patients and roughly 15 patients who later progressed from hyperthyroidism to ophthalmopathy. In roughly 6 hyperthyroidism patients, the T-cell repertoire of thyroid tissue was compared with the T-cell repertoire of blood. Following sample collection, hyperthyroidism patients were given methimazole at a starting dose of 30 mg daily, and ophthalmopathy patients were given high-dose intravenous methylprednisolone. Study-wide findings and limitations: Ophthalmopathy was separated from stable hyperthyroidism by the 13-signature model with about 85% sensitivity and less than 82% specificity in cross-validation and with 80%/75% in the test set. Most expanded thyroid clonotypes with a frequency above 0.001 also appeared in blood, which suggests that blood repertoires may reflect the immune response in the thyroid. In validation, the model predicted ophthalmopathy progression with more than 55% sensitivity and roughly 78% specificity; some twelve predicted patients were CT-confirmed with GO in a median of 6.5 months. No statistical method was used to set the sample size in advance, and the investigators knew which group each participant was assigned to.

For repertoire sequencing, TCR beta CDR3 regions were amplified from RNA transcripts. The first round was an RT-PCR using HTBI primers with the Qiagen OneStep RT-PCR kit, and this first round was followed by a second-round multiplex PCR, then size selection and purification. Libraries were sequenced paired-end with 100 bp reads on an Illumina HiSeq2000. The published analysis was carried out like this. SOAPnuke was used to process the reads, removing any read that contained adapters or uncalled bases, had a mean Phred below 15, or lacked an exact match to the constant primer or identifier. COPE v1.2.5 was used to merge high-quality paired reads. Each unique nucleotide sequence was defined as a clonotype, and clonotypes were aligned to IMGT TRB V, D and J references with MiTCR v1.1. The analysis was limited to V-J combinations with a frequency above 0.0001, which together covered just over 98% of the repertoires. For each V-J combination, a TCR clonal expansion and chaos score was defined as the ratio of F50 clonal expansion to chaos observed in the TCRdist matrix. Welch's t-statistics and random forest were used to reduce features to about 14 V-J combinations, which were fed into a naive Bayes classifier. The Morisita-Horn index was used to measure how similar the thyroid and blood repertoires were. TCRdb reprocessed the public reads (quality trimming at Q25 with fastp, clone calling with MiXCR) and kept in-frame beta chains. Under each unique CDR3 protein, matching rows form one entry showing the most common genes and DNA. TCRdb's processing, not the authors', yielded these V and J calls. This sample has 600,000 to 700,000 distinct CDR3 sequences in its table, and about 38% of those were observed once. The ten biggest clones cover around 3% of the sample.

This clonotype was recorded a few times. Its antigen remains unidentified. Its ends do not fully match the called genes, so a read error is possible. The ophthalmopathy patients had moderately to severely active disease, with a Clinical Activity Score of 3 or higher, a NOSPECS grade of 4 or higher, and a disease duration of less than 3 months. Patients with other autoimmune diseases, uncontrolled infections, pregnancy or lactation were excluded. Diagnosis was based on clinical symptoms, serum thyroxine, TRAb, thyroid ultrasound and orbital computed tomography. Ficoll-Paque density gradient centrifugation was used to isolate PBMCs from about 10 ml of fresh peripheral blood. Trizol reagent was used to extract the total RNA, and its quality was then checked on an Agilent 2100 Bioanalyzer. The TCR comes from an adult man with Graves' ophthalmopathy. Sequenced material: peripheral blood.

At the DNA level, the sequence is TGTGCCAGCAGTGAATTTTCGGGGGAGTTTCAGCCCCAGCATTTT. It encodes CASSEFSGEFQPQHF. The rearranged chain carries TRBV10-3 and TRBJ1-5, with TRBD1 perhaps the D gene, on 5 matching bases. Based on the germline V gene, the CDR1 and CDR2 sequences are ENHRY and SYGVKD. Spanning cysteine to phenylalanine, the CDR3 consists of 15 amino acids. Only CDR3 DNA is held: 45 bases, read in frame from base 1.